Shown below are 26 T cell receptor beta chains from a single sample sequenced in a study of blood T cell repertoires in COVID-19. The method was immunoSEQ multiplex PCR; TCRdb's version includes in-frame clones alone and lacks a portion of them. The sample holds hundreds of thousands of clones; under 90% are singletons and the top ten take 2.5% to 3%. Sequenced input: peripheral blood. The receptors shown here come from a woman aged 40 to 55 with active or convalescent COVID-19.

The J gene is TRBJ2-1, the V gene TRBV11-2, with TRBD2 matching over 10 bases. Per germline, CDR1 SGHAT and CDR2 FQNNGV. The CDR3 is 18 residues long. Germline trimming cut 2 bases from V and 7 bases from J; bases unmatched to any gene: 14. The CDR3 nucleotides read TGTGCCAGCAGCTTAAAAACCGGAGCGGGGGGGCCTACAAATGAGCAGTTCTTC. Protein sequence: CASSLKTGAGGPTNEQFF. Full variable domain (missing parts from reference TRBV11-2 and TRBJ2-1): EAGVAQSPRYKIIEKRQSVAFWCNPISGHATLYWYQQILGQGPKLLIQFQNNGVVDDSQLPKDRFSAERLKGVDSTLKIQPAKLEDSAVYLCASSLKTGAGGPTNEQFFGPGTRLTVL.

V gene TRBV5-1 combines with J gene TRBJ2-7, with 7 nucleotides matching TRBD1. V gave up 7 bases and J gave up 3 bases; unmatched junction bases: 4. Germline V gene lookup returns CDR1 SGHRS and CDR2 YFSETQ. This CDR3 has 12 residues. The CDR3 region is CASRSGGYEQYF. The CDR3 DNA is TGCGCCAGCCGATCAGGGGGCTACGAGCAGTACTTC.

This clone has a handful of counts. The chain recombines TRBV24-1 with TRBJ1-1; D remains unclear. Germline V gene sequence: CDR1 KGHDR, CDR2 SFDVKD. The CDR3 is 13 amino acids. V shed 4 bases and J shed 0 bases, with 5 bases lying between them. In DNA, the CDR3 is TGTGCCACCAGTGACAACATGAACACTGAAGCTTTCTTT. Encoded protein: CATSDNMNTEAFF.

CDR3 region: CASSLGGNEKLFF. The CDR3 region has the DNA TGTGCCAGCAGTTTGGGAGGGAATGAAAAACTGTTTTTT. The chain is built from TRBV28 and TRBJ1-4; D is undetermined. The V and J ends lost 3 bases and 5 bases respectively, with 7 bases between them. Germline CDR1 and CDR2: MDHEN and SYDVKM. This CDR3 has 13 amino acids.

This clone was observed a handful of times. The J gene is TRBJ1-2, the V gene TRBV7-2, with 9 positions matching TRBD1. Unmatched junction bases numbered 6, after V lost 5 bases and J lost 8 bases. The CDR3 loop spans 13 amino acids. Germline V gives CDR1 SGHTA, CDR2 FQGNSA. The CDR3 sequence: CASSVTGGLGYTF. In DNA, the CDR3 is TGTGCCAGCAGCGTTACAGGGGGCCTCGGCTACACCTTC.

This chain connects TRBV3-1 (or the pseudogene TRBV3-2) to TRBJ2-3; 11 nucleotides match TRBD2. V trimming: 4 bases; J trimming: 2 bases; junction bases outside the gene matches: 8. CDR3 length equals 17 residues. The germline CDR1 and CDR2 sequences are LGHDT and YNNKEL (reference sequence). The CDR3 sequence: CASSLAGGPRITDTQYF. The CDR3 DNA follows: TGTGCCAGCAGCCTAGCGGGGGGGCCACGGATCACAGATACGCAGTATTTT.

The sample holds one count of this clone. The chain employs TRBV7-2 and TRBJ2-5; TRBD2 matches at 8 bases. The germline V gene encodes CDR1 SGHTA and CDR2 FQGNSA. The CDR3 consists of 15 residues. J was trimmed by 4 bases and V by 5 bases; bases with no gene match: 9. CDR3 DNA sequence: TGTGCCAGCAGCCGCGGTAGCGGGGATGGAGAGACCCAGTACTTC. Translating it yields CASSRGSGDGETQYF. Based on the CDR3 plus reference TRBV7-2 and TRBJ2-5, the full variable domain is GAGVSQSPSNKVTEKGKDVELRCDPISGHTALYWYRQSLGQGLEFLIYFQGNSAPDKSGLPSDRFSAERTGGSVSTLTIQRTQQEDSAVYLCASSRGSGDGETQYFGPGTRLLVL.

The chain uses TRBV29-1 and TRBJ1-4; TRBD1 might be the D (5 bases). From germline, CDR1 is SQVTM and CDR2 ANQGSEA. CDR3 length: 13 amino acids. Trimming pared 6 bases from V and 7 bases from J, leaving 15 bases between. CDR3 protein: CSVGEGIREKLFF. The CDR3, as DNA: TGCAGCGTGGGGGAGGGAATTCGTGAAAAACTGTTTTTT.

In its sample, this clone is medium-sized. The V and J genes are TRBV7-8 and TRBJ2-7; TRBD1 agrees at 10 bases. The CDR3 loop spans 18 amino acids. Germline V gene data show CDR1 as SGHVS and CDR2 as FQNEAQ. The trim removed 4 bases at V and 0 bases at J, leaving 12 bases unmatched. This chain's CDR3 is CASSSGTGALSASYEQYF. The CDR3 coding sequence is TGTGCCAGCAGCTCCGGGACAGGGGCCCTTAGCGCCTCCTACGAGCAGTACTTC.

CDR3 coding DNA: TGTGCCAGCAAGAGGAACAGAGGAAGGGAGGGGAAAGAGACCCAGTACTTC. Residues: CASKRNRGREGKETQYF. The chain uses TRBV2 and TRBJ2-5; TRBD2 agrees at 7 bases. The J segment lost 3 bases and the V segment lost 7 bases, leaving 17 bases of the junction unmatched. There are 17 residues in the CDR3. Germline values: CDR1 SNHLY, CDR2 FYNNEI.

V and J are TRBV25-1 and TRBJ2-1; 9 bases align to TRBD1. The CDR3 loop spans 16 amino acids. With V trimmed by 5 bases and J by 0 bases, 5 bases remained unmatched. CDR1 is MGHDK, CDR2 SYGVNS, per germline. In DNA, the CDR3 is TGTGCCAGCAGTCGGACAGGGGCTTCCTCCTACAATGAGCAGTTCTTC. This gives the protein CASSRTGASSYNEQFF.

This clone was seen only once. V usage is TRBV11-3 and J usage is TRBJ1-1, with D tentatively TRBD1 (5 bases). This CDR3 is built from 15 residues. Between the trimmed V and J ends, which lost 0 bases and 1 base, there was a span of 9 bases. Germline lookup yields CDR1 SGHNT and CDR2 YENEEA. The CDR3 nucleotides read TGTGCCAGCAGCTTAGATGGGGCAGAGAACACTGAAGCTTTCTTT. Residues: CASSLDGAENTEAFF.

The gene calls are TRBV5-1 and TRBJ2-1; D uncertain. From germline, CDR1 is SGHRS and CDR2 YFSETQ. The CDR3 spans 13 residues. V was cut by 6 bases and J by 6 bases, with 13 bases left in between. CDR3 protein: CASIPLRSNEQFF. The CDR3 DNA reads TGCGCCAGCATTCCCCTCCGTTCCAATGAGCAGTTCTTC. Full variable domain (outside the CDR3, taken from reference TRBV5-1 and TRBJ2-1): KAGVTQTPRYLIKTRGQQVTLSCSPISGHRSVSWYQQTPGQGLQFLFEYFSETQRNKGNFPGRFSGRQFSNSRSEMNVSTLELGDSALYLCASIPLRSNEQFFGPGTRLTVL.

The V gene is TRBV12-5, the J gene TRBJ2-7, with D perhaps TRBD2 (6 bases). With 5 bases removed from V and 3 bases from J, the gap between germline ends came to 11 bases. The CDR3 covers 13 residues. Germline assignment: CDR1 LGHNT and CDR2 FRNRAP. The chain's CDR3 is CASGQGLHYEQYF. The CDR3 DNA sequence: TGTGCTAGTGGTCAGGGACTCCACTACGAGCAGTACTTC.

This chain links TRBV4-3 with TRBJ2-7, with 10 bases lining up with TRBD1. With 3 bases clipped from V and 5 bases from J, the junction kept 7 bases outside the gene matches. This CDR3 is 15 amino acids long. Germline CDR1 reads LGHNA; CDR2 reads YSLEER. The CDR3 DNA is TGCGCCAGCAGCCAGCTGACAGGGGGCCGGAACGAGCAGTACTTC. Translated: CASSQLTGGRNEQYF.

V is TRBV2 and J is TRBJ1-5; TRBD1 matches 12 bases. CDR1 and CDR2 from the germline V gene are SNHLY and FYNNEI. The CDR3 is made up of 16 amino acids. Trimming took 2 bases from V and 15 from J; bases not matched to a gene: 14. CDR3: CASSENSGQGAPRSHF. The CDR3, as DNA: TGTGCCAGCAGTGAAAATTCGGGACAGGGGGCCCCTCGCTCGCATTTT.

This chain uses TRBV27 with TRBJ2-3; D remains ambiguous. CDR3 length: 13 amino acids. Germline V gene data show CDR1 as MNHEY and CDR2 as SMNVEV (reference sequence). V was shortened by 5 bases and J by 2 bases, with 8 bases between the two germline ends. This chain's CDR3 is CASSGQYTDTQYF. The DNA for the CDR3 is TGTGCCAGCAGTGGGCAGTACACAGATACGCAGTATTTT.

The V call is TRBV3-1 (or the pseudogene TRBV3-2), the J call TRBJ2-7; 13 nucleotides match TRBD2. V trimming: 4 bases; J trimming: 3 bases; junction bases outside the gene matches: 3. This CDR3 contains 15 residues. Germline CDR1 and CDR2: LGHDT and YNNKEL (reference sequence). The CDR3 region is CASSRLAGGFYEQYF. The DNA of the CDR3 is TGTGCCAGCAGCCGACTAGCGGGAGGATTCTACGAGCAGTACTTC.

This chain joins TRBV12-3 or TRBV12-4 and TRBJ1-1; D ambiguous. CDR3 length: 13 amino acids. The germline V and J ends were trimmed by 6 bases and 3 bases, with 11 bases remaining between them. The CDR3 bases are TGTGCCAGCAGGTCGGGAGGCTACACTGAAGCTTTCTTT. It translates to CASRSGGYTEAFF.

The V and J genes are TRBV10-3 and TRBJ2-1; 8 bases are shared with TRBD2. Germline V gene sequence: CDR1 ENHRY, CDR2 SYGVKD. This CDR3 comprises 14 residues. V shed 7 bases and J 7 bases; nucleotides not matched to a gene: 9. This CDR3 is CAITGGGSVNEQFF. The CDR3 region has the DNA TGTGCCATCACTGGCGGGGGGTCAGTTAATGAGCAGTTCTTC.

The chain uses TRBV28 and TRBJ1-5, with D possibly matching TRBD1 (6 bases). Germline V gene sequence: CDR1 MDHEN, CDR2 SYDVKM. The CDR3 has 14 residues. V lost 6 bases and J 9 bases, leaving 18 bases between the germline ends. The CDR3 here is CASRPEGDYRPQHF. The CDR3 DNA reads TGTGCCAGCAGACCCGAGGGGGACTATCGGCCCCAGCATTTT.

The rearrangement links TRBV4-1 to TRBJ2-7; TRBD2 aligns across 9 bases. After removal of 0 bases from V and 4 bases from J, the junction contained 7 bases not matched to a gene. The CDR3 loop spans 16 amino acids. CDR1 is MGHRA, CDR2 YSYEKL, per germline. The CDR3 DNA reads as TGCGCCAGCAGCCAAGAACTGCGGACTAGCGTGTACGAGCAGTACTTC. This codes for CASSQELRTSVYEQYF.

Only a few counts were recorded for this clone. The chain combines TRBV9 with TRBJ2-5, with no clear D. This CDR3 region has 14 residues. Trimming removed 0 bases from V and 5 bases from J, with 11 bases in between. CDR1 is SGDLS and CDR2 is YYNGEE in the germline V gene. The DNA of the CDR3 is TGTGCCAGCAGCGTAGGTGTTAGAGCGGAGACCCAGTACTTC. Translated: CASSVGVRAETQYF.

The chain couples TRBV2 to TRBJ2-1; D may be TRBD1 (8 bases). CDR1 SNHLY and CDR2 FYNNEI come from the germline V gene. The ends were cut back, 8 bases at V and 5 bases at J, with 16 bases in the middle. The CDR3 length is 14 residues. CDR3 bases: TGTGCCAGCTTCGGGGGGACAGGTGACAATGAGCAGTTCTTC. This gives the protein CASFGGTGDNEQFF.

CDR3 sequence (DNA): TGTGCCAGCAGTTTGACAGGCCCCGAATCCAATAATTCACCCCTCCACTTT. As protein: CASSLTGPESNNSPLHF. V gene TRBV11-2 combines with J gene TRBJ1-6; possibly TRBD1 for D (6 bases). This CDR3 is 17 amino acids long. V lost 6 bases to trimming and J lost 5 bases, with 20 bases between them. The germline CDR1 and CDR2 sequences are SGHAT and FQNNGV.

V is TRBV19 and J is TRBJ2-7; 12 nucleotides match TRBD2. CDR1 is LNHDA, CDR2 SQIVND, per germline (reference sequence). This CDR3 comprises 14 residues. J was trimmed by 5 bases and V by 7 bases; bases with no gene match: 6. CDR3 bases: TGTGCCAGTACGCAGGCTAGCGGGGGGGACGAGCAGTACTTC. It is translated as CASTQASGGDEQYF. The full variable domain, its missing parts supplied by reference TRBV19 and TRBJ2-7, is DGGITQSPKYLFRKEGQNVTLSCEQNLNHDAMYWYRQDPGQGLRLIYYSQIVNDFQKGDIAEGYSVSREKKESFPLTVTSAQKNPTAFYLCASTQASGGDEQYFGPGTRLTVT.